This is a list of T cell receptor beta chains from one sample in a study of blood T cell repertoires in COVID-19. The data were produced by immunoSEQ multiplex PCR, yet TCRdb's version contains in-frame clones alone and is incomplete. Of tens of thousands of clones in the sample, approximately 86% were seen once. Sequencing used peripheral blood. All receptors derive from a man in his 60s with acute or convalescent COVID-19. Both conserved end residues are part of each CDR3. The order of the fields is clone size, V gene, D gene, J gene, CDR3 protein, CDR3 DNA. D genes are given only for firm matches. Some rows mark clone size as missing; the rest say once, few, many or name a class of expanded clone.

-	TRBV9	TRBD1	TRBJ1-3	CASSVGTGGSGNTIYF	TGTGCCAGCAGCGTAGGGACAGGGGGCTCTGGAAACACCATATATTTT
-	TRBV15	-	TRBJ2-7	CATSRGGLQGFKYF	TGTGCCACCAGCAGAGGAGGGTTACAGGGTTTCAAGTACTTC
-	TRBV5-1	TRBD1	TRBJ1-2	CASSADRGLSYTF	TGCGCCAGCAGCGCGGACAGGGGGCTCAGCTACACCTTC
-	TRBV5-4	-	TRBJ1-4	CASSPEGRNEKLFF	TGTGCCAGCAGCCCCGAGGGTCGTAATGAAAAACTGTTTTTT
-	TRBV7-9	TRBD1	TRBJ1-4	CASTPGQLNEKLFF	TGTGCCAGCACTCCGGGACAGCTCAATGAAAAACTGTTTTTT
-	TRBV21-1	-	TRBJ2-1	CASSGRDSPPTFYNEQFF	TGTGCCAGCAGCGGTCGGGACTCCCCCCCGACGTTCTACAATGAGCAGTTCTTC
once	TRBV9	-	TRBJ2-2	CASSASIKIGTSGTGELFF	TGTGCCAGCAGCGCCTCAATCAAGATAGGCACCTCAGGAACCGGGGAGCTGTTTTTT
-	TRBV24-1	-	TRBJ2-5	CATSDVIEQRVQETQYF	TGTGCCACCAGTGATGTCATCGAACAGAGGGTACAAGAGACCCAGTACTTC
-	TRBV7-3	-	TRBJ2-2	CASSLITQGPPRNTGELFF	TGTGCCAGCAGCTTAATAACACAGGGCCCCCCCCGGAACACCGGGGAGCTGTTTTTT
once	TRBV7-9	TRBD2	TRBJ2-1	CASSSGLAGARSSYNEQFF	TGTGCCAGCAGCTCGGGACTAGCGGGAGCCCGAAGCTCCTACAATGAGCAGTTCTTC
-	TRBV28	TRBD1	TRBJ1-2	CASSFLQGPNYGYTF	TGTGCCAGCAGTTTTTTACAGGGGCCTAACTATGGCTACACCTTC
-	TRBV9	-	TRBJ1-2	CASSAGDGYGYTF	TGTGCCAGCAGCGCGGGGGATGGCTATGGCTACACCTTC
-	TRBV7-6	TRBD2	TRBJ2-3	CASGAGGPADTQYF	TGTGCCAGCGGCGCGGGAGGGCCTGCAGATACGCAGTATTTT
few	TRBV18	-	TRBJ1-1	CASSTAGGEAFF	TGTGCCAGCTCAACAGCTGGAGGTGAAGCTTTCTTT
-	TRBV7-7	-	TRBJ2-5	CASSAGPGGETQYF	TGTGCTAGCAGCGCGGGACCTGGGGGAGAGACCCAGTACTTC
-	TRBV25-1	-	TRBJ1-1	CASRGQGRTEAFF	TGTGCCAGCAGGGGGCAGGGGAGAACTGAAGCTTTCTTT
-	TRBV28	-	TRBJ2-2	CASSLYPGTGELFF	TGTGCCAGCAGTTTATATCCAGGCACCGGGGAGCTGTTTTTT
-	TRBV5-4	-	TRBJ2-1	CASSLGASWDEQFF	TGTGCCAGCAGCTTGGGGGCTAGCTGGGATGAGCAGTTCTTC
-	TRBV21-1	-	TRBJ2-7	CASSDPSTSGTHQYF	TGTGCCAGCAGCGACCCCTCGACTAGCGGGACCCATCAGTACTTC
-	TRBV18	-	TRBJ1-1	CASSSGANTEAFF	TGTGCCAGCTCATCCGGAGCGAACACTGAAGCTTTCTTT
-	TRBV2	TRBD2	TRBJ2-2	CASKEREGRINTGELFF	TGTGCCAGCAAGGAGCGGGAGGGCCGAATTAACACCGGGGAGCTGTTTTTT
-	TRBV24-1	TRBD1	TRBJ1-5	CATSGRDRAQPQHF	TGTGCCACCAGTGGCCGGGACAGGGCGCAGCCCCAGCATTTT
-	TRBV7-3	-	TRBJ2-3	CASSRTGSTDTQYF	TGTGCCAGCAGCAGGACTGGTTCCACAGATACGCAGTATTTT
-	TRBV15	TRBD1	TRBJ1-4	CATSRGQGSTNEKLFF	TGTGCCACCAGCAGGGGACAGGGGAGTACTAATGAAAAACTGTTTTTT
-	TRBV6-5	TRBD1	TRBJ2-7	CASSPRQGSDEQYF	TGTGCCAGCAGTCCGCGACAGGGTAGCGACGAGCAGTACTTC
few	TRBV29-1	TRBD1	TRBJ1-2	CSVGAGTGGRGYTF	TGCAGCGTTGGGGCCGGGACAGGGGGTCGTGGCTACACCTTC
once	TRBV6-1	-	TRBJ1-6	CASSEPVNSNSPLHF	TGTGCCAGCAGTGAACCGGTGAACTCCAATTCACCCCTCCACTTT
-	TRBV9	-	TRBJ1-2	CASSVSNYGYTF	TGTGCCAGCAGCGTGAGTAACTATGGCTACACCTTC
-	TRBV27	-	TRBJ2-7	CASRPTSDSYEQYF	TGTGCCAGCAGACCGACAAGTGACTCCTACGAGCAGTACTTC
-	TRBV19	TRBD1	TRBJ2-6	CASREDRGGANVLTF	TGTGCCAGTAGGGAGGACAGGGGAGGGGCCAACGTCCTGACTTTC
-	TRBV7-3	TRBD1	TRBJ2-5	CASSLPEQGQETQYF	TGTGCCAGCAGCTTACCAGAACAGGGGCAAGAGACCCAGTACTTC
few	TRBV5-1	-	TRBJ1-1	CASSLVRGLTEAFF	TGCGCCAGCAGCTTGGTCAGGGGCCTCACTGAAGCTTTCTTT
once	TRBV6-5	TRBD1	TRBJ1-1	CASRTVGTGGVEAFF	TGTGCCAGTCGGACCGTCGGGACAGGGGGGGTTGAAGCTTTCTTT
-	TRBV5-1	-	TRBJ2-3	CASSLEGLTDTQYF	TGCGCCAGCAGCTTGGAAGGACTCACAGATACGCAGTATTTT
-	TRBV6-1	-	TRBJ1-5	CASSEARQQPQHF	TGTGCCAGCAGTGAAGCCAGGCAACAGCCCCAGCATTTT
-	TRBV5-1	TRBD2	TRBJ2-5	CASSTGTSGPLETQYF	TGCGCCAGCAGCACCGGGACTAGCGGGCCCCTAGAGACCCAGTACTTC
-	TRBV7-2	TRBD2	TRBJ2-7	CASSLSAGGSDEQYF	TGTGCCAGCAGCTTATCGGCGGGAGGATCGGACGAGCAGTACTTC